This section outlines one T cell receptor beta chain sequence together with its context. What antigen it recognizes has not been identified. To determine HCMV serostatus, a commercial ELISA kit was used to detect HCMV-specific IgG in serum. Peripheral blood mononuclear cells were isolated from blood by Ficoll density gradient centrifugation. These data belong to a study of T cells expressing NK-cell markers (dated by TCRdb to the early 2020s). Broadly, across the study: Three sorted T-cell subsets (CD3+CD56+NKG2C+, CD3+CD56+NKG2C- and CD3+CD56-NKG2C+) from several donors had their TCR beta-chain repertoires profiled. Seven of the eight sequenced donors were HCMV-seropositive and one was HCMV-seronegative. All eight donors whose samples were sequenced were randomly selected healthy volunteers, three of them men and five women. Libraries were sequenced as 2 x 150 bp reads on Illumina HiSeq 2000/2500, MiSeq or NextSeq. General study outcomes and caveats: In a handful of donors, the dominant CD3+CD56+NKG2C+ clonotypes were found to rank among the top 10 CD8+ clonotypes and to make up about 1.0-7.0% of CD8+ T cells. Those dominant clonotypes were again the most abundant among CD3+CD56-NKG2C+ cells in four donors, at about 28.3-60.1%. It remained unclear whether the expanded NKG2C-expressing T cell clones were specific for HCMV antigens.

The germline V gene encodes CDR1 LGHDT and CDR2 YNNKEL (reference sequence). The CDR3 sequence holds 15 residues, the cysteine and phenylalanine included. No DNA accompanies this entry. Sequenced using an Illumina HiSeq 2000. The TCR beta cDNA libraries were made using 5'RACE template switching, a step that added both a universal primer site and unique molecular identifiers. cDNA synthesis was primed from the TCR beta constant segment, followed by two successive PCR amplification steps. The study's processing was this. MIGEC was used to demultiplex reads and group reads by UMI, and MiTCR was used to assemble and quantify clonotypes. To exclude erroneous sequences, only TCR cDNA sequences supported by at least two reads were retained. The tcR package was used for downstream repertoire analysis, with clonotypes matched between fractions based on CDR3 nucleotide sequence plus V segment. VDJmatch was used to annotate antigen specificity against VDJdb, with one amino acid substitution in CDR3 permitted. Reprocessed by TCRdb, the reads give a single entry per CDR3 protein sequence, without DNA. Clone size and V and J calls follow TCRdb, not the original study. The sample table includes about 370,000 distinct CDR3 sequences. The ten largest clones capture around 10% of the sample.

The sequenced sample was blood T cells: a sorted CD56 or NKG2C T cell subset, CD4+ or CD8+ T cells, or bulk PBMC T cells (not recorded which). Here the chain combines TRBV3-1 and TRBJ2-7; TCRdb proposes TRBD1, but this gene call is untestable without DNA. The TCR sequence derives from a woman between 45 and 60 years old in good health. Donor details come from another sample of the same person, matched by shared clones. The CDR3 reads as follows: CASSQAPGQSYEQYF.